The 8 T cell receptor beta chains in this list originate from one sample, sequenced in a study of OX40 agonist ivuxolimab in advanced cancers. Using immunoSEQ multiplex PCR, the repertoire was profiled, and TCRdb retains in-frame clones only, with some absent. The data hold about 16,000 clones, with approximately 77% observed a single time. The specimen comprised CD4+ or CD8+ T cells sorted from blood, sampled in a trial of the OX40 agonist ivuxolimab. These receptors all stem from an adult with an advanced solid tumor such as melanoma, head and neck, liver or kidney cancer.

The chain uses TRBV5-1 and TRBJ2-7; D perhaps matches TRBD2 (5 bases). Germline CDR1 and CDR2: SGHRS and YFSETQ. V was pared by 0 bases and J by 2 bases, with 12 bases between. CDR3 length: 15 residues. CDR3 nucleotide sequence: TGCGCCAGCAGCTTGGGGGCGGGCAGTCCCTACGAGCAGTACTTC. Its protein is CASSLGAGSPYEQYF.

This clone is medium-sized (0.01 to 0.1%) by share. Additional DNA sequences in this sample encode the identical CDR3. V is TRBV10-3 and J is TRBJ1-5, with D possibly matching TRBD1 (5 bases). Germline V gene data show CDR1 as ENHRY and CDR2 as SYGVKD. Trimming took 8 bases from V and 0 from J, leaving 11 bases between them. The CDR3 length is 14 residues. The CDR3 bases are TGTGCCATCGGGACGGGAGATAGCAATCAGCCCCAGCATTTT. It yields the protein CAIGTGDSNQPQHF.

The genes are TRBV13 and TRBJ2-7, with TRBD1 matching over 7 bases. In germline, CDR1 is PRHDT, CDR2 FYEKMQ (reference sequence). The CDR3 is made up of 14 amino acids. Unmatched junction bases numbered 7, after V lost 5 bases and J lost 3 bases. The CDR3 region has the DNA TGTGCCAGCAGCCCCGGGACAGAAAACTACGAGCAGTACTTC. This gives the protein CASSPGTENYEQYF.

The chain couples TRBV4-3 to TRBJ2-7; D may be TRBD1 (6 bases). This CDR3 has 14 amino acids. Deletions cut 0 bases from V and 5 bases from J, with 11 bases between. CDR1 is LGHNA and CDR2 is YSLEER in the germline V gene. The CDR3 here is CASSQDRGAHEQYF. The CDR3 region has the DNA TGCGCCAGCAGCCAAGACAGGGGCGCTCACGAGCAGTACTTC.

The chain combines TRBV7-9 with TRBJ2-6; D not certain. Per the germline V gene, CDR1 is SEHNR and CDR2 is FQNEAQ (reference sequence). V was pared by 8 bases and J by 0 bases, with 2 bases between. The CDR3 extends over 12 amino acids. As DNA, the CDR3 is TGTGCCAGCGGCTCTGGGGCCAACGTCCTGACTTTC. Translating gives CASGSGANVLTF.

By sample fraction, this clone is medium-sized. CDR3 in amino acids: CASSPGTDNSPLHF. CDR3 DNA sequence: TGTGCCAGCAGCCCCGGGACAGATAATTCACCCCTCCACTTT. The chain links TRBV7-6 to TRBJ1-6, with TRBD1 identical over 7 bases. Germline V CDR1 and CDR2: SGHVS, FNYEAQ. The ends lost 5 bases at V and 5 bases at J; junction bases unmatched: 3. This CDR3 spans 14 amino acids.

The J gene is TRBJ2-2, the V gene TRBV12-5; the match to TRBD2 covers 13 bases. V lost 3 bases to trimming and J lost 5 bases; unmatched junction nucleotides: 6. This CDR3 is built from 17 residues. Looked up from germline, CDR1 is LGHNT and CDR2 is FRNRAP. For the CDR3, the DNA is TGTGCTAGTGGTTTTGGACTAGCGGGGGCTTCGACCGGGGAGCTGTTTTTT. It encodes CASGFGLAGASTGELFF.

This chain joins TRBV11-3 and TRBJ2-7; D gene unclear. CDR3 size: 15 residues. Germline CDR1 reads SGHNT; CDR2 reads YENEEA. The V end was cut by 2 bases, the J end by 2 bases, with 13 bases between. CDR3 protein: CASSLSAAPPYEQYF. CDR3 sequence (DNA): TGTGCCAGCAGCTTAAGTGCGGCCCCGCCCTACGAGCAGTACTTC.